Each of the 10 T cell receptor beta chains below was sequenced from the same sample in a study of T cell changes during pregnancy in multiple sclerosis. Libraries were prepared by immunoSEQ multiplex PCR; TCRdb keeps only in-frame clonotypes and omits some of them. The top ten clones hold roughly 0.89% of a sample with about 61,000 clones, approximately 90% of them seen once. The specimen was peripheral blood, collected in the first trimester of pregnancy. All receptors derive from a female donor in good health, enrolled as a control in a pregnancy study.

This CDR3 reads CAWARGTSYEQYF. CDR3 DNA sequence: TGTGCCTGGGCCCGGGGTACTTCCTACGAGCAGTACTTC. The chain is built from TRBV30 and TRBJ2-7; possibly TRBD2 for D (5 bases). V lost 5 bases, J lost 1 base, and 12 bases lay in between. CDR1 and CDR2 from the germline V gene are GTSNPN and SVGIG (reference sequence). This CDR3 has 13 residues.

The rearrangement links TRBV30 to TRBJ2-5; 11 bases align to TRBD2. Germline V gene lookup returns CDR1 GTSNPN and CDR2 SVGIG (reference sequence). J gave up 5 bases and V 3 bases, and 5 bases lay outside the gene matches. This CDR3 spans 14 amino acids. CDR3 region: CAWRFSGGAETQYF. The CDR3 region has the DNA TGTGCCTGGAGATTTAGCGGGGGGGCGGAGACCCAGTACTTC.

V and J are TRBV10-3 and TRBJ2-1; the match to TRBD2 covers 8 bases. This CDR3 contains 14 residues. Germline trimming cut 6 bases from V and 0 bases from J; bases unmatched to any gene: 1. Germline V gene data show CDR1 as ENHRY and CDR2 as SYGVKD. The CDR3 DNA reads TGTGCCATCAGCCGGGGGGGCTCCTACAATGAGCAGTTCTTC. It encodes CAISRGGSYNEQFF.

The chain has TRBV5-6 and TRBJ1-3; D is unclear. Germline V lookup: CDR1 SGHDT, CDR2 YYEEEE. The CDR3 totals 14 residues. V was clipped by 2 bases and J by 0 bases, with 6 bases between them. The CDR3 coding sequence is TGTGCCAGCAGCTTCACCAGCTCTGGAAACACCATATATTTT. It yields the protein CASSFTSSGNTIYF.

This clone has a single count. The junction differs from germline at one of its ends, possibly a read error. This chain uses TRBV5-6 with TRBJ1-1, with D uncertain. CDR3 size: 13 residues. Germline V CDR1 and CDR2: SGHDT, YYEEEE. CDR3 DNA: TGTGCAAGCAGCTTGGATGACGACAAACCAGCTTTCTTT. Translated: CASSLDDDKPAFF.

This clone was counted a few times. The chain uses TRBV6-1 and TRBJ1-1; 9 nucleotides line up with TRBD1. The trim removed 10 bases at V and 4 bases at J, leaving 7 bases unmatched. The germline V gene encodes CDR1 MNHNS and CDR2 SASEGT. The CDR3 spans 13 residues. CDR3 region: CATHRGLSTEAFF. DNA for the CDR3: TGTGCCACTCACAGGGGGCTGAGCACTGAAGCTTTCTTT.

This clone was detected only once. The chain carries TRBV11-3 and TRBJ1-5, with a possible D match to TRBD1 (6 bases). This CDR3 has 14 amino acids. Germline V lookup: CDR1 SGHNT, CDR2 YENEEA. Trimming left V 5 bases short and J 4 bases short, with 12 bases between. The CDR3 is CASSQGGGNQPQHF. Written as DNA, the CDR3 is TGTGCCAGCAGCCAAGGGGGGGGGAATCAGCCCCAGCATTTT.

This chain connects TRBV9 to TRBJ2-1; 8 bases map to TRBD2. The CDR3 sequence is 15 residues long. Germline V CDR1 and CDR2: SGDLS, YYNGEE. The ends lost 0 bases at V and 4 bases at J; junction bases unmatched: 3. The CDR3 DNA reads TGTGCCAGCAGCGTAGTCGCGGGGGGATACAATGAGCAGTTCTTC. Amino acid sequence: CASSVVAGGYNEQFF.

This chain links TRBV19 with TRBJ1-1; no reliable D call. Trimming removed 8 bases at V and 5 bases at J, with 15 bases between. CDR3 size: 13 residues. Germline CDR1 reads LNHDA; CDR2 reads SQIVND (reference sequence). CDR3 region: CASSYAPGTEAFF. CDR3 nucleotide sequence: TGTGCCAGTTCATACGCCCCGGGGACTGAAGCTTTCTTT.

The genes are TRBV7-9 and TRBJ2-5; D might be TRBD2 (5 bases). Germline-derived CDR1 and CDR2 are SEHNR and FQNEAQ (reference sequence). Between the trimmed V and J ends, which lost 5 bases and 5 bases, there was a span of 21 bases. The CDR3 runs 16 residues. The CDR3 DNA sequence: TGTGCCAGCAGCCCGTTACTGGGTATGCGGGTTGAGACCCAGTACTTC. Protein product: CASSPLLGMRVETQYF.